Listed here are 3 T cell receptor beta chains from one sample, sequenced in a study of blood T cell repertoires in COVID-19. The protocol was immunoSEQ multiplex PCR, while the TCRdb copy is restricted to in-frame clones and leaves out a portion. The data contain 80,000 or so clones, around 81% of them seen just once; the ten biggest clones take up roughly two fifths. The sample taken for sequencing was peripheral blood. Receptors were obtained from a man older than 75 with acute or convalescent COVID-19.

The CDR3 is CASGLGATNEKLFF. CDR3 bases: TGTGCCAGCGGTCTGGGAGCAACTAATGAAAAACTGTTTTTT. This chain links TRBV5-6 with TRBJ1-4; D not certain. V lost 7 bases, J lost 0 bases, and 10 bases lay in between. This CDR3 is 14 amino acids long. CDR1 and CDR2 (germline): SGHDT, YYEEEE.

The CDR3 nucleotides read TGTGCCAGCAGACCGGGACTAGCGGGAGGGCCAGGTACGCAGTATTTT. It encodes CASRPGLAGGPGTQYF. This chain connects TRBV2 to TRBJ2-3, with TRBD2 matching over 16 bases. The CDR3 loop spans 16 amino acids. Germline V lookup: CDR1 SNHLY, CDR2 FYNNEI. The J segment lost 8 bases and the V segment lost 6 bases, leaving 8 bases of the junction unmatched. The complete variable domain, with remaining parts taken from reference TRBV2 and TRBJ2-3, reads EPEVTQTPSHQVTQMGQEVILRCVPISNHLYFYWYRQILGQKVEFLVSFYNNEISEKSEIFDDQFSVERPDGSNFTLKIRSTKLEDSAMYFCASRPGLAGGPGTQYFGPGTRLTVL.

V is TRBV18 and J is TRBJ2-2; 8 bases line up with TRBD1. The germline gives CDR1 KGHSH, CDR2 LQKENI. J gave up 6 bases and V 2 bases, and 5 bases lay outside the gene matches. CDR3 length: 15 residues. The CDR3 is CASSPGQGWSGELFF. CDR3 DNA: TGTGCCAGCTCACCAGGACAGGGTTGGTCCGGGGAGCTGTTTTTT. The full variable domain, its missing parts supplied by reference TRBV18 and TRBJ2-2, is NAGVMQNPRHLVRRRGQEARLRCSPMKGHSHVYWYRQLPEEGLKFMVYLQKENIIDESGMPKERFSAEFPKEGPSILRIQQVVRGDSAAYFCASSPGQGWSGELFFGEGSRLTVL.